Listed below are T cell receptor beta chains from one sample, sequenced in a study of metastatic and nonmetastatic thyroid tumors. TCRdb re-analyzed the PCR reads through MiXCR. The table has tens of thousands of clones, less than 20% seen once. Sequenced input: tumor tissue. These receptors originate from a female donor with papillary thyroid cancer or a benign thyroid nodule (not recorded which). Some clones in this sample may be carry-over from other donors' samples. Each CDR3 is given with its conserved first and last residue. Fields, in order: clone size, D gene, J gene, V gene, CDR3 protein, CDR3 DNA. The D gene is left open where the match is weak. Not all rows give a size; the values are once, few, many and, for expanded clones, a class.

size: many; D: .; J: TRBJ2-3; V: TRBV7-3; CDR3: CASSLEGVSTDTQYF; DNA: TGTGCCAGCAGCTTAGAGGGGGTCAGCACAGATACGCAGTATTTT
size: once; D: TRBD2; J: TRBJ2-7; V: TRBV6-2/TRBV6-3; CDR3: CASSYSKWREAGGRGTYEQYF; DNA: TGTGCCAGCAGTTACTCGAAATGGAGGGAGGCGGGCGGGAGAGGGACCTACGAGCAGTACTTC
size: .; D: TRBD2; J: TRBJ2-7; V: TRBV7-3; CDR3: CASSLNGGTAGGEQYF; DNA: TGTGCCAGCAGCTTAAACGGCGGGACGGCGGGGGGCGAGCAGTACTTC
size: .; D: TRBD2; J: TRBJ2-7; V: TRBV11-3; CDR3: CASGLSGGLSEQYF; DNA: TGTGCCAGCGGCTTATCGGGGGGGCTGAGCGAGCAGTACTTC
size: few; D: TRBD1; J: TRBJ2-7; V: TRBV6-1; CDR3: CASITWDRVSYEQYF; DNA: TGTGCCAGCATCACCTGGGACAGGGTTTCCTACGAGCAGTACTTC
size: .; D: TRBD2; J: TRBJ2-1; V: TRBV11-1; CDR3: CASSFAGGRGYNEQFF; DNA: TGTGCCAGCAGCTTTGCCGGCGGGAGGGGCTACAATGAGCAGTTCTTC
size: few; D: .; J: TRBJ1-6; V: TRBV2; CDR3: CASRDTGIPASLHF; DNA: TGTGCCAGCAGAGATACAGGTATCCCCGCGTCCCTCCACTTT
size: many; D: .; J: TRBJ2-7; V: TRBV7-8; CDR3: CASSLLGGTSSYEQYF; DNA: TGTGCCAGCAGCTTACTGGGCGGGACGAGCTCCTACGAGCAGTACTTC
size: many; D: .; J: TRBJ2-2; V: TRBV5-8; CDR3: CASSPGTKNTGELFF; DNA: TGTGCCAGCAGCCCCGGGACAAAGAACACCGGGGAGCTGTTTTTT
size: many; D: .; J: TRBJ1-5; V: TRBV28; CDR3: CASSLLSGQGSQPQHF; DNA: TGTGCCAGCAGTTTATTATCCGGGCAGGGTTCTCAGCCCCAGCATTTT
size: .; D: TRBD1; J: TRBJ1-1; V: TRBV6-4; CDR3: CASDRDRNTEAFF; DNA: TGTGCCTCGGACAGGGACAGGAACACTGAAGCTTTCTTT
size: .; D: TRBD2; J: TRBJ2-3; V: TRBV30; CDR3: CAWSSGTSVVLNTDTQYF; DNA: TGTGCCTGGAGTTCCGGGACTAGCGTTGTCCTAAACACAGATACGCAGTATTTT
size: .; D: TRBD2; J: TRBJ2-2; V: TRBV7-3; CDR3: CASSLLGTSGNGGELFF; DNA: TGTGCCAGCAGCTTACTAGGGACTAGCGGGAACGGCGGGGAGCTGTTTTTT
size: many; D: .; J: TRBJ1-1; V: TRBV5-5; CDR3: CASSWDFGNTEAFF; DNA: TGTGCCAGCAGCTGGGACTTCGGGAACACTGAAGCTTTCTTT
size: many; D: .; J: TRBJ1-1; V: TRBV20-1; CDR3: CSARDPRGNTEAFF; DNA: TGCAGTGCTAGAGACCCCCGGGGGAACACTGAAGCTTTCTTT
size: many; D: .; J: TRBJ2-3; V: TRBV20-1; CDR3: CSARVSPARADTQYF; DNA: TGCAGTGCTAGAGTGTCGCCCGCTCGTGCGGATACGCAGTATTTT
size: many; D: .; J: TRBJ1-3; V: TRBV7-2; CDR3: CASRSTGHTIYF; DNA: TGTGCCAGCCGCTCGACCGGTCACACCATATATTTT
size: .; D: .; J: TRBJ1-1; V: TRBV3-1; CDR3: CASSPRGLAVNTGAFF; DNA: TGTGCCAGCAGCCCCCGAGGCTTGGCAGTGAACACTGGAGCTTTCTTT
size: .; D: .; J: TRBJ2-7; V: TRBV11-2; CDR3: CAISWSRDITYEQYF; DNA: TGTGCCATCAGCTGGAGCCGGGACATTACCTACGAGCAGTACTTC
size: many; D: .; J: TRBJ1-1; V: TRBV19; CDR3: CASSPGGGMNTEAFF; DNA: TGTGCCAGTAGCCCCGGTGGAGGGATGAACACTGAAGCTTTCTTT
size: many; D: TRBD1; J: TRBJ1-1; V: TRBV20-1; CDR3: CSAFRGPGTEAFF; DNA: TGCAGTGCGTTCAGGGGGCCGGGTACTGAAGCTTTCTTT
size: .; D: .; J: TRBJ1-2; V: TRBV29-1; CDR3: CCAKQCWGYTF; DNA: TGCTGCGCTAAACAGTGTTGGGGCTACACCTTC
size: many; D: .; J: TRBJ2-2; V: TRBV27; CDR3: CASSGWTSEGGKAGELFF; DNA: TGTGCCAGCAGTGGCTGGACATCGGAGGGGGGTAAGGCCGGGGAGCTGTTTTTT
size: .; D: .; J: TRBJ2-3; V: TRBV20-1; CDR3: CSARDRERSTDTQYF; DNA: TGCAGTGCTAGAGATCGGGAGCGCAGCACAGATACGCAGTATTTT
size: many; D: .; J: TRBJ2-7; V: TRBV7-9; CDR3: CASSPPTNHYEQYF; DNA: TGTGCCAGCAGCCCGCCGACTAACCACTACGAGCAGTACTTC
size: many; D: .; J: TRBJ2-5; V: TRBV3-1; CDR3: CASSQERGTQYF; DNA: TGTGCCAGCAGCCAAGAGCGAGGGACCCAGTACTTC
size: .; D: .; J: TRBJ2-7; V: TRBV6-1; CDR3: CASLLVTEQYF; DNA: TGTGCCAGCCTCCTTGTAACCGAGCAGTACTTC